The present T cell receptor (beta chain) was sequenced within a study of blood T cell repertoires in COVID-19. CDR1 is MNHEY, CDR2 SMNVEV, per germline (reference sequence). The CDR3 spans 13 residues. After removal of 8 bases from V and 4 bases from J, the junction contained 7 bases not matched to a gene. The assay was immunoSEQ multiplex PCR, and TCRdb's table has in-frame clones only and misses some. The sample includes 270,000 or so clones, 86% of them seen just once. Material for sequencing was peripheral blood. V and J are TRBV27 and TRBJ1-1, with 7 nucleotides matching TRBD1. The TCR comes from a woman aged 30 to 39 with COVID-19, enrolled during active disease. In DNA, the CDR3 is TGTGCCAGCTCTTACAGGGGAGGCACTGAAGCTTTCTTT. Encoded protein: CASSYRGGTEAFF.